This T cell receptor (beta chain) was profiled in a study of blood T cells in healthy people across ages. Alongside a J-beta primer mix, a sample-barcoded 5' primer served in a second PCR lasting about 7 to 11 cycles. TCRdb re-analysed the 5' RACE reads in MiXCR, keeping a single row per CDR3 protein. The sample contains 730,000 or so distinct CDR3 sequences, roughly two fifths of which appear only once. V lost 5 bases and J 3 bases, leaving 14 bases between the germline ends. This CDR3 is 15 amino acids long. Per the germline V gene, CDR1 is LGHDT and CDR2 is YNNKEL (reference sequence). The chain uses TRBV3-1 and TRBJ2-1, with D uncertain. Input material: blood. The source is an elderly man in good health. CDR3: CASSSRRFHYNEQFF. CDR3 nucleotide sequence: TGTGCCAGCAGCTCCCGGCGATTCCACTACAATGAGCAGTTCTTC.